This is a list of T cell receptor beta chains from one sample in a study of control samples from healthy donors and cancer patients. The assay was immunoSEQ multiplex PCR, and TCRdb's table has in-frame clones only and misses some. The sample has about 13,000 clones; about 77% are singletons. Sequencing used formalin-fixed, paraffin-embedded tissue. Every receptor here comes from a male donor with melanoma. The CDR3 runs from the conserved cysteine through the conserved F or W.

cdr3_aa: CASRIAGNTGELFF
v_call: TRBV3-1/TRBV3-2

cdr3_aa: CASSLKRGGGETQYF
v_call: TRBV7-7

cdr3_aa: CASSLDGQGSFSSIQYF
v_call: TRBV7-6

cdr3_aa: CASSLAGGDDEQFF
v_call: TRBV27

cdr3_aa: CASSLVGLAGGPSYNEQFF
v_call: TRBV7-9

cdr3_aa: CASSPSRRTNTGELFF
v_call: TRBV6-6

cdr3_aa: CASAIGDLTSGNTIYF
v_call: TRBV19

cdr3_aa: CASSLRDRPYEQYF
v_call: TRBV27

cdr3_aa: CASSPQDQGPENSPLHF
v_call: TRBV4-1

cdr3_aa: CASILGGGTEAFF
v_call: TRBV6-5

cdr3_aa: CASSRDRVSYEQYF
v_call: TRBV6-2/TRBV6-3

cdr3_aa: CASSQDPGVTIYF
v_call: TRBV14

cdr3_aa: CASSHLSATDTQYF
v_call: TRBV4-1

cdr3_aa: CSAREVKAFF
v_call: TRBV20-1

cdr3_aa: CAISEGGNNEKLFF
v_call: TRBV10-3

cdr3_aa: CAISSPGGAQPQHF
v_call: TRBV10-3

cdr3_aa: CASSQDGSYEQYF
v_call: TRBV14

cdr3_aa: CASSISGSGNTIYF
v_call: TRBV19

cdr3_aa: CASSPGGGIETQYF
v_call: TRBV4-1

cdr3_aa: CASSPGTANEKLFF
v_call: TRBV28

cdr3_aa: CASSPTVNEQYF
v_call: TRBV5-1

cdr3_aa: CASSLGLAGGPVGTDTQYF
v_call: TRBV5-1

cdr3_aa: CASSTSGLGEAFF
v_call: TRBV11-3

cdr3_aa: CASSRGVRDRGEKLFF
v_call: TRBV4-3

cdr3_aa: CASRSAPNQPQHF
v_call: TRBV12-2

cdr3_aa: CASSQDFRMDDYNEQFF
v_call: TRBV14

cdr3_aa: CASKLPGGAGRTEAFF
v_call: TRBV28

cdr3_aa: CSAGLAGVADTQYF
v_call: TRBV29-1

cdr3_aa: CASSQDYPTAFYEQYF
v_call: TRBV14

cdr3_aa: CASSLGVRGDTQYF
v_call: TRBV7-7

cdr3_aa: CAWKGNTEAFF
v_call: TRBV30

cdr3_aa: CASSQDWETQYF
v_call: TRBV14

cdr3_aa: CASSRRANYGYTF
v_call: TRBV5-6

cdr3_aa: CASGRGVAEKLFF
v_call: TRBV12-5

cdr3_aa: CASSPSLIENTEAFF
v_call: TRBV18

cdr3_aa: CASSLSLTTRTDTQYF
v_call: TRBV7-6

cdr3_aa: CASSSRGAQHF
v_call: TRBV19

cdr3_aa: CSVDLATDTQYF
v_call: TRBV29-1

cdr3_aa: CASRLGQPAGELFF
v_call: TRBV27

cdr3_aa: CASSFVSGGSTDTQYF
v_call: TRBV5-1

cdr3_aa: CASSEGSSSGDTQYF
v_call: TRBV2

cdr3_aa: CASSLGTGPTGELFF
v_call: TRBV7-9

cdr3_aa: CASRQGAEGHTEAFF
v_call: TRBV5-1

cdr3_aa: CASSPYGPGGNTIYF
v_call: TRBV4-3

cdr3_aa: CARDYEQFF
v_call: TRBV5-1

cdr3_aa: CASSLLAGPYEQYF
v_call: TRBV7-3

cdr3_aa: CASSLGLAGGNEQFF
v_call: TRBV5-6

cdr3_aa: CASSLATNTEAFF
v_call: TRBV7-9

cdr3_aa: CASRVPGTDTQYF
v_call: TRBV19

cdr3_aa: CASSLDGGTYNSPLHF
v_call: TRBV28

cdr3_aa: CASTQGGGDNEQFF
v_call: TRBV6-6

cdr3_aa: CASSSRPGFSNQPQHF
v_call: TRBV5-5

cdr3_aa: CASGLGDVSTEAFF
v_call: TRBV12-5

cdr3_aa: CASSIRQGAGELFF
v_call: TRBV19

cdr3_aa: CASSRDSYEQYF
v_call: TRBV5-1

cdr3_aa: CASSETGTSQPQHF
v_call: TRBV28